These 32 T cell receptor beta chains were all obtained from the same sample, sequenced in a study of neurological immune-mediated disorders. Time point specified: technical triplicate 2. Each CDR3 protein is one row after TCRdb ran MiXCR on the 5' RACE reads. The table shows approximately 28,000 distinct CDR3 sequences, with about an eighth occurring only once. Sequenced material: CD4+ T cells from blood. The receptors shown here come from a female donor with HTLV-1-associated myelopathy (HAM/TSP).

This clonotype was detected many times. This chain's CDR3 is CASSSTGSNEKLFF. Here the CDR3 DNA reads TGCGCCAGCAGCTCAACAGGGTCTAATGAAAAACTGTTTTTT. The genes are TRBV5-1 and TRBJ1-4, with D possibly TRBD1 on 6 matching bases. Looked up from germline, CDR1 is SGHRS and CDR2 is YFSETQ. This CDR3 region has 14 residues. Trimming took 3 bases from V and 3 from J, leaving 9 bases between them.

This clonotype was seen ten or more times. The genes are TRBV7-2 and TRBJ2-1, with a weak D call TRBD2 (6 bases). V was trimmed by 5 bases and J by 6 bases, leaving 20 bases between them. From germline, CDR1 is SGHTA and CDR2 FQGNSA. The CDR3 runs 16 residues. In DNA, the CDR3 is TGTGCCAGCAGCCTCTTGGGGGGAAATTTCCGCAATGAGCAGTTCTTC. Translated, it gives CASSLLGGNFRNEQFF. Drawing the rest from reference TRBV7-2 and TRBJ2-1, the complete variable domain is GAGVSQSPSNKVTEKGKDVELRCDPISGHTALYWYRQSLGQGLEFLIYFQGNSAPDKSGLPSDRFSAERTGGSVSTLTIQRTQQEDSAVYLCASSLLGGNFRNEQFFGPGTRLTVL.

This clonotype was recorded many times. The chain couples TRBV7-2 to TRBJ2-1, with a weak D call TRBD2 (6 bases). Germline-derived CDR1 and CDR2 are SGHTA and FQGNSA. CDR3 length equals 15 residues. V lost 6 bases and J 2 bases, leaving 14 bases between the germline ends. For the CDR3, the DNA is TGTGCCAGCAGTACGGAGGGTCCCCCCTACAATGAGCAGTTCTTC. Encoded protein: CASSTEGPPYNEQFF.

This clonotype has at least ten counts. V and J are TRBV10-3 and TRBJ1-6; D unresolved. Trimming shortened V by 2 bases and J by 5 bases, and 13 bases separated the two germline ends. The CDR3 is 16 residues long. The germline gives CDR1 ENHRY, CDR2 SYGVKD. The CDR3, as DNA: TGTGCCATCAGTGAGGCGGGTGGGGTAAATAATTCACCCCTCCACTTT. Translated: CAISEAGGVNNSPLHF.

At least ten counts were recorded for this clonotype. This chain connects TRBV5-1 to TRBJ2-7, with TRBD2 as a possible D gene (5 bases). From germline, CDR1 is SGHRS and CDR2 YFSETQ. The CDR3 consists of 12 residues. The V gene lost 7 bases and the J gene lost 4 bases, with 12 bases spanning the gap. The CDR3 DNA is TGCGCCAGCGGCGGGCAGGCTTACGAGCAGTACTTC. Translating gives CASGGQAYEQYF.

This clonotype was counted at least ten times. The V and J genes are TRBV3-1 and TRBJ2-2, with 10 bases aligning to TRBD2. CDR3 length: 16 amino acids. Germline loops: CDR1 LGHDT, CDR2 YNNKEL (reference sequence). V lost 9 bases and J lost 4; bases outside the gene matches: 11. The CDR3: CASRSAASGSTGELFF. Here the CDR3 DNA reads TGTGCCAGTAGATCCGCCGCTAGCGGGAGCACCGGGGAGCTGTTTTTT.

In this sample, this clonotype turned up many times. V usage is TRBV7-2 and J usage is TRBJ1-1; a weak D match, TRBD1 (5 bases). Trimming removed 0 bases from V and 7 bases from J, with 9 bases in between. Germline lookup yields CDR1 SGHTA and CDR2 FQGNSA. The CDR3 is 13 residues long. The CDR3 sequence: CASSLAGGGEAFF. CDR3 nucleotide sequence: TGTGCCAGCAGCTTAGCCGGGGGGGGTGAAGCTTTCTTT.

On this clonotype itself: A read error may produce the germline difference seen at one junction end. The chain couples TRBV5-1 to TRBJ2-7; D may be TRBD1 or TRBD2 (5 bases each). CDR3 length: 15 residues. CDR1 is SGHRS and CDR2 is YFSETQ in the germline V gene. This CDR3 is CTSSLRDGNYYEQYF. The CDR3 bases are TGCACCAGCAGCCTCCGGGACGGCAACTACTACGAGCAGTACTTC. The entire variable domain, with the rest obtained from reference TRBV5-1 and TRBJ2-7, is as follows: KAGVTQTPRYLIKTRGQQVTLSCSPISGHRSVSWYQQTPGQGLQFLFEYFSETQRNKGNFPGRFSGRQFSNSRSEMNVSTLELGDSALYLCTSSLRDGNYYEQYFGPGTRLTVT.

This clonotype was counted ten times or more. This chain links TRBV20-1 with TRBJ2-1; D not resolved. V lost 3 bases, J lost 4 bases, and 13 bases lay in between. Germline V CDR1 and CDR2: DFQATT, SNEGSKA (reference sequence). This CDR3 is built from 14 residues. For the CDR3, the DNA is TGCAGTGCTAGCGTTGACTCAAAATACAATGAGCAGTTCTTC. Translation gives CSASVDSKYNEQFF.

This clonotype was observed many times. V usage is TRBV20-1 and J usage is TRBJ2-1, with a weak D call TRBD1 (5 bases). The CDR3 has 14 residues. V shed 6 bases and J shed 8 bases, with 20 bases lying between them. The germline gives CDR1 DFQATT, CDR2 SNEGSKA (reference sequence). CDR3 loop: CSASRGTRRDEQFF. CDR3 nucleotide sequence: TGCAGTGCCAGTAGGGGAACCCGTAGGGATGAGCAGTTCTTC.

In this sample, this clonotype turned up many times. The CDR3 loop is CASRQIQGTEGYTF. The CDR3 nucleotides are TGTGCCAGCAGACAAATACAGGGCACGGAGGGCTACACCTTC. V gene TRBV7-2 combines with J gene TRBJ1-2; perhaps TRBD1 as D (6 bases). V was trimmed by 6 bases and J by 8 bases, leaving 19 bases between them. CDR1 is SGHTA, CDR2 FQGNSA, per germline. This CDR3 region has 14 residues.

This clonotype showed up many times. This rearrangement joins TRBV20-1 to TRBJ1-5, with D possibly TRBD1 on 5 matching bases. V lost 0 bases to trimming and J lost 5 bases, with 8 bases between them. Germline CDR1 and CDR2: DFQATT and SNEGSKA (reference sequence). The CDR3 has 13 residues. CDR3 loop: CSARDPGYQPQHF. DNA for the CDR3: TGCAGTGCTAGAGACCCAGGGTATCAGCCCCAGCATTTT.

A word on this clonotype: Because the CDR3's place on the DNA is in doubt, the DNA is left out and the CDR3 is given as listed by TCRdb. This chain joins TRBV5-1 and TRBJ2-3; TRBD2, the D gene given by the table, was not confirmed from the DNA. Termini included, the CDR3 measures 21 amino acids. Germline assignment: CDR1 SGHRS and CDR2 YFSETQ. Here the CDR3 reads CASSFYICSASLGGSTDTQYF.

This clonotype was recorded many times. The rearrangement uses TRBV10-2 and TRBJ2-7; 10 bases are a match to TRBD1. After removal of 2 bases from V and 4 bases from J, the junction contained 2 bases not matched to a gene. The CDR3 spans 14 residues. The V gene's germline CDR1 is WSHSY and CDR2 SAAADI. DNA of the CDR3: TGCGCCAGCAGTGAGGACAGGGGGCCGTACGAGCAGTACTTC. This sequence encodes CASSEDRGPYEQYF.

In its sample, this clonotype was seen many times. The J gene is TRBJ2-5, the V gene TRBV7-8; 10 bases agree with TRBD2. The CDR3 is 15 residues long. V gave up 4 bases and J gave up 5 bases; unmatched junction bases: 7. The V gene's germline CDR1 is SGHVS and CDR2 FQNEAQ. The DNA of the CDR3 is TGTGCCAGCAGCTCTTTAGCGGGAGGTTTTGAGACCCAGTACTTC. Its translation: CASSSLAGGFETQYF. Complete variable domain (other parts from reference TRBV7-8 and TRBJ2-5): GAGVSQSPRYKVAKRGQDVALRCDPISGHVSLFWYQQALGQGPEFLTYFQNEAQLDKSGLPSDRFFAERPEGSVSTLKIQRTQQEDSAVYLCASSSLAGGFETQYFGPGTRLLVL.

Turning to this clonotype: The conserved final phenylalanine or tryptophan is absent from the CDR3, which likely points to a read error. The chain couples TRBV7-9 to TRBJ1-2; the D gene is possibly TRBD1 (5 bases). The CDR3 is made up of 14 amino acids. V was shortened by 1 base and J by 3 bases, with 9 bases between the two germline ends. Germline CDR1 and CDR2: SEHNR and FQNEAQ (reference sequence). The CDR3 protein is CASSLGEGDYGYTL. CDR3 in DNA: TGTGCCAGCAGCTTAGGGGAAGGGGACTATGGCTACACCTTA.

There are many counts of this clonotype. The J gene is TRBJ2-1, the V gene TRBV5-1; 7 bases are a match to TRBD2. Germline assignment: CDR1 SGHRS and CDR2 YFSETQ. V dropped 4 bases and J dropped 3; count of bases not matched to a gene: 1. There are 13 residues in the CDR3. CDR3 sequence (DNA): TGCGCCAGCAGCGGGGGGGTCTACAATGAGCAGTTCTTC. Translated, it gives CASSGGVYNEQFF.

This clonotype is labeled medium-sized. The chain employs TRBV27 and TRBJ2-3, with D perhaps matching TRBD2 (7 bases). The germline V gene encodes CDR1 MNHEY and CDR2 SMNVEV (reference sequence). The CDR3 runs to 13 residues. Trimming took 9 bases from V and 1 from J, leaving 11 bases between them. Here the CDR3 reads CASKGGGTDTQYF. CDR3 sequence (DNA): TGTGCCAGTAAAGGGGGGGGCACAGATACGCAGTATTTT.

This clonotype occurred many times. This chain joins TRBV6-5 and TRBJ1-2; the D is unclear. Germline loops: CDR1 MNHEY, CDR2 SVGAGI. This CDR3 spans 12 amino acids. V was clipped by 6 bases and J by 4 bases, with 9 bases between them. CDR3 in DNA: TGTGCCAGCAGAAACAACGCCTATGGCTACACCTTC. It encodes CASRNNAYGYTF.

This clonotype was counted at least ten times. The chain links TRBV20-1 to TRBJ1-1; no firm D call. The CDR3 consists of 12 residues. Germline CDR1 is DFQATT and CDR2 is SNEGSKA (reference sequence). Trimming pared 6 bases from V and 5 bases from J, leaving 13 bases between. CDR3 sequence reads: CSARPGGTEAFF. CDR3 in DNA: TGCAGTGCCAGACCGGGAGGGACTGAAGCTTTCTTT.

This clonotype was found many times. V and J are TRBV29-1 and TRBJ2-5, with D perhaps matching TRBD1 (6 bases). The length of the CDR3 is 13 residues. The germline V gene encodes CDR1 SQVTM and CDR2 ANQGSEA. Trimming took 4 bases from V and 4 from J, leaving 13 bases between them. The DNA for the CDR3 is TGCAGCGTTGGGGAAGGGGGTTCAGAGACCCAGTACTTC. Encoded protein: CSVGEGGSETQYF.

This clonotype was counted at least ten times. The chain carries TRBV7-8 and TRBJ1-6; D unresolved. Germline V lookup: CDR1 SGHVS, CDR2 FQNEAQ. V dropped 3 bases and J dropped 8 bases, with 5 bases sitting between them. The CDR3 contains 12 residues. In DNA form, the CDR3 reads TGTGCCAGCAGCTTGCACCATTCACCCCTCCACTTT. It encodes CASSLHHSPLHF.

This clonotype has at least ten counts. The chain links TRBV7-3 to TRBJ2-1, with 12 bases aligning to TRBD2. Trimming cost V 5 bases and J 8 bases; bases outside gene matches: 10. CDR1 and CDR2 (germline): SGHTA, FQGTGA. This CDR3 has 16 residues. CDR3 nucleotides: TGTGCCAGCAGCGCCCCTGGACTAGCGGGAATCCATGAGCAGTTCTTC. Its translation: CASSAPGLAGIHEQFF.

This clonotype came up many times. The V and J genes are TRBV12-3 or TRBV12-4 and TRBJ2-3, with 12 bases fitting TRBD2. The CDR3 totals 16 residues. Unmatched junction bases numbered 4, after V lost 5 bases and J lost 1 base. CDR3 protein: CASSPSGRAGTDTQYF. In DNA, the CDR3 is TGTGCCAGCAGTCCTAGCGGGAGGGCCGGCACAGATACGCAGTATTTT.

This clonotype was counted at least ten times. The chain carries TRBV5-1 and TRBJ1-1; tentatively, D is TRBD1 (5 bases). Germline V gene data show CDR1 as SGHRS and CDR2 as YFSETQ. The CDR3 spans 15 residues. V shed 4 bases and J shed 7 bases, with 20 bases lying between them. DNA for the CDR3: TGCGCCAGCAGCACCAGAGGACGGGGGGTCGGTGAAGCTTTCTTT. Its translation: CASSTRGRGVGEAFF.

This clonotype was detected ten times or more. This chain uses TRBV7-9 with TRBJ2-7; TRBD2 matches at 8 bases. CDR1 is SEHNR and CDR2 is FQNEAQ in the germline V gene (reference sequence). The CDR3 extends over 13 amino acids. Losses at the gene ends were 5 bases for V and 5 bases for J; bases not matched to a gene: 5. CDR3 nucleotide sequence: TGTGCCAGCAGCCACCGGGGGGGGGACGAGCAGTACTTC. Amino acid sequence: CASSHRGGDEQYF.

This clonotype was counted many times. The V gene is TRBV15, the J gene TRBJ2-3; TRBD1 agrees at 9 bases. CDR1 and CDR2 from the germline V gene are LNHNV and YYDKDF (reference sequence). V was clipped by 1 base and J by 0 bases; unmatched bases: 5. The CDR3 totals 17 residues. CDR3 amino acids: CATSRGMGQGSTDTQYF. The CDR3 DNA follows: TGTGCCACCAGCAGAGGGATGGGACAGGGAAGCACAGATACGCAGTATTTT.

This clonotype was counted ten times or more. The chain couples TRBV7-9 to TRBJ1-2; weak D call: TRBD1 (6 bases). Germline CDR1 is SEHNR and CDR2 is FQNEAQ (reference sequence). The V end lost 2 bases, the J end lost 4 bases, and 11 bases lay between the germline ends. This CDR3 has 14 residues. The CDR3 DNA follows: TGTGCCAGCAGCTTAAGACAGGAGGGCTATGGCTACACCTTC. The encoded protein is CASSLRQEGYGYTF. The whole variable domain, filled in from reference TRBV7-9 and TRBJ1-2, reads DTGVSQNPRHKITKRGQNVTFRCDPISEHNRLYWYRQTLGQGPEFLTYFQNEAQLEKSRLLSDRFSAERPKGSFSTLEIQRTEQGDSAMYLCASSLRQEGYGYTFGSGTRLTVV.

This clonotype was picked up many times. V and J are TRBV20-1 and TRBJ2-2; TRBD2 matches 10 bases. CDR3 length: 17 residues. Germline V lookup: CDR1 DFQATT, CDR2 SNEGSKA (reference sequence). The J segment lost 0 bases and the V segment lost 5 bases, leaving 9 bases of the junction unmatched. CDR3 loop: CSAARASGGSNTGELFF. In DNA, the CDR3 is TGCAGTGCTGCGCGTGCTAGCGGGGGTTCGAACACCGGGGAGCTGTTTTTT.

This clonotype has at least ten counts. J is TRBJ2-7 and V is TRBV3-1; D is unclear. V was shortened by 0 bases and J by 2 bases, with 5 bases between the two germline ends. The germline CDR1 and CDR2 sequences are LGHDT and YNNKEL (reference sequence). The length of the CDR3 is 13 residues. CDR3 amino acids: CASSQDRPYEQYF. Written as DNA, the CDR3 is TGTGCCAGCAGCCAAGATAGGCCCTACGAGCAGTACTTC.

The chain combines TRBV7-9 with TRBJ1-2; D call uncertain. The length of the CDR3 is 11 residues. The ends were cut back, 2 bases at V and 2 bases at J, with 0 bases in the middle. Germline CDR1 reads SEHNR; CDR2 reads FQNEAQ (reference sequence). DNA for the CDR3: TGTGCCAGCAGCTTAAACTATGGCTACACCTTC. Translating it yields CASSLNYGYTF.

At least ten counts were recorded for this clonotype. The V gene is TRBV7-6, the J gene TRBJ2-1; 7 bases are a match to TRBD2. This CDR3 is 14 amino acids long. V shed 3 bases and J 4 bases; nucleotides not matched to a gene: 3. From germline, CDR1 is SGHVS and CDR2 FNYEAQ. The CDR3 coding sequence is TGTGCCAGCAGCTTGGCGGGGGTATACAATGAGCAGTTCTTC. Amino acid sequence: CASSLAGVYNEQFF.